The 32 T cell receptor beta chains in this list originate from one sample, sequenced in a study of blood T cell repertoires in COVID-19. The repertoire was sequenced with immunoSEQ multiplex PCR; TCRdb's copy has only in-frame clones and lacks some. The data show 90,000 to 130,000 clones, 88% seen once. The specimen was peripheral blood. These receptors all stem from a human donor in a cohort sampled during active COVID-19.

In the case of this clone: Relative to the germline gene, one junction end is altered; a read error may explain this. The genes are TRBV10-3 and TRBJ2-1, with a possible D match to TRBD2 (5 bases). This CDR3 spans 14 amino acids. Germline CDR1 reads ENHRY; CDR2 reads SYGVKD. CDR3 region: CAIKGEGSFNEQFF. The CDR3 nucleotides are TGTGCCATCAAGGGCGAGGGTTCCTTCAATGAGCAGTTCTTC.

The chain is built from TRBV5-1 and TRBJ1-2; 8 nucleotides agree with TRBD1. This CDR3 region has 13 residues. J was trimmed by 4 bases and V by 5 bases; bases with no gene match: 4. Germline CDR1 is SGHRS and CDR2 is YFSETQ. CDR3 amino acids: CASRTGEVYGYTF. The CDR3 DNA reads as TGCGCCAGCAGGACAGGGGAGGTCTATGGCTACACCTTC. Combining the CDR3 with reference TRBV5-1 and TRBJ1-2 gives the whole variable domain KAGVTQTPRYLIKTRGQQVTLSCSPISGHRSVSWYQQTPGQGLQFLFEYFSETQRNKGNFPGRFSGRQFSNSRSEMNVSTLELGDSALYLCASRTGEVYGYTFGSGTRLTVV.

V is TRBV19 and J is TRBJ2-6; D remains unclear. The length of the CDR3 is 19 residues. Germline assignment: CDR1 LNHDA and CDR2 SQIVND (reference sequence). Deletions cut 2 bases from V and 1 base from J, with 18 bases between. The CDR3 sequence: CASSIIRPGSNSGANVLTF. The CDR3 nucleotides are TGTGCCAGTAGTATAATCCGGCCAGGATCCAATTCTGGGGCCAACGTCCTGACTTTC. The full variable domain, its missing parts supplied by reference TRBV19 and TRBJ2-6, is DGGITQSPKYLFRKEGQNVTLSCEQNLNHDAMYWYRQDPGQGLRLIYYSQIVNDFQKGDIAEGYSVSREKKESFPLTVTSAQKNPTAFYLCASSIIRPGSNSGANVLTFGAGSRLTVL.

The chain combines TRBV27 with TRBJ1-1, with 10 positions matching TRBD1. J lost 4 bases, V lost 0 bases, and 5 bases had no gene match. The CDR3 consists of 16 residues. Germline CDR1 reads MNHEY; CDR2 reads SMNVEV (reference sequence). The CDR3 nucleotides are TGTGCCAGCAGTTTATCTCCGGGACAGGGGTTCACTGAAGCTTTCTTT. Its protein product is CASSLSPGQGFTEAFF.

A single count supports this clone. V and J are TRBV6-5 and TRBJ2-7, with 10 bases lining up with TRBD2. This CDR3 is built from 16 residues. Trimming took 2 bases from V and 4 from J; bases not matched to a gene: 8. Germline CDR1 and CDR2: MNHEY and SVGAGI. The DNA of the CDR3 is TGTGCCAGCAGTTACAGGTTAGCGGGAGGCCTTTACGAGCAGTACTTC. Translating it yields CASSYRLAGGLYEQYF.

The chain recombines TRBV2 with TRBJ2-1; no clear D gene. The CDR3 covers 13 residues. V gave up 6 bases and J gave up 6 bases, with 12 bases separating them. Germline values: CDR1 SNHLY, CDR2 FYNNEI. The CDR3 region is CASSLSVVNEQFF. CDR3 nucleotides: TGTGCCAGCAGCCTCTCGGTCGTCAATGAGCAGTTCTTC. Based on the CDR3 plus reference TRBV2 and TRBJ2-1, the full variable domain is EPEVTQTPSHQVTQMGQEVILRCVPISNHLYFYWYRQILGQKVEFLVSFYNNEISEKSEIFDDQFSVERPDGSNFTLKIRSTKLEDSAMYFCASSLSVVNEQFFGPGTRLTVL.

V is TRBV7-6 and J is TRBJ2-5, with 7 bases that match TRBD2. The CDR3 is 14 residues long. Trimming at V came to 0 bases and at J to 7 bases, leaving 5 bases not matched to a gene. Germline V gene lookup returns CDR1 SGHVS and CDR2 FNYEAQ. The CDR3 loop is CASSLAGGEGTQYF. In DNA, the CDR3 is TGTGCCAGCAGCTTAGCGGGCGGGGAGGGGACCCAGTACTTC.

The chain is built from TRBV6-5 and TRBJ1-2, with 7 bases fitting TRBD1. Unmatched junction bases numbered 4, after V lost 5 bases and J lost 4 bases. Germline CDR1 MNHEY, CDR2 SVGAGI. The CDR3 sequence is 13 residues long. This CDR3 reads CASSKGQFYGYTF. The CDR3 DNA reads TGTGCCAGCAGTAAGGGACAGTTCTATGGCTACACCTTC.

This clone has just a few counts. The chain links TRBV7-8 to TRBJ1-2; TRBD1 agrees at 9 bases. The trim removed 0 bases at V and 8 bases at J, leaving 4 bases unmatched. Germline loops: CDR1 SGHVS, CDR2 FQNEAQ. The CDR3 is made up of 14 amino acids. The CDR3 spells CASSLADRGWGYTF. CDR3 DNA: TGTGCCAGCAGCTTAGCGGACAGGGGTTGGGGCTACACCTTC.

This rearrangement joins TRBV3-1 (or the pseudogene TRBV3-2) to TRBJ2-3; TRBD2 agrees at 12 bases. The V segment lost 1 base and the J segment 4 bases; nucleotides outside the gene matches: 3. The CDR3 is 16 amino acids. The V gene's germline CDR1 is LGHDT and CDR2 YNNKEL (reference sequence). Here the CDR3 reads CASSQAPSGGADTQYF. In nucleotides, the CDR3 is TGTGCCAGCAGCCAAGCCCCTAGCGGGGGGGCAGATACGCAGTATTTT.

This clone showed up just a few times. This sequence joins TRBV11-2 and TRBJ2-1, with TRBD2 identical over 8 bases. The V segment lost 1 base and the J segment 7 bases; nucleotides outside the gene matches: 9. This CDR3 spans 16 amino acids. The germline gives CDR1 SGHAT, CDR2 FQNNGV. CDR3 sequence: CASSLVGGGLLNEQFF. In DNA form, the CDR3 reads TGTGCCAGCAGCTTAGTCGGGGGGGGACTGCTTAATGAGCAGTTCTTC.

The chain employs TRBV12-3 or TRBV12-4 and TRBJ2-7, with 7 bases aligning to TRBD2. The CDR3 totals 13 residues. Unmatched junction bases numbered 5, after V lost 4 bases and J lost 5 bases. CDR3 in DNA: TGTGCCAGCAGTTGGGTGGGGGGGGACGAGCAGTACTTC. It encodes CASSWVGGDEQYF.

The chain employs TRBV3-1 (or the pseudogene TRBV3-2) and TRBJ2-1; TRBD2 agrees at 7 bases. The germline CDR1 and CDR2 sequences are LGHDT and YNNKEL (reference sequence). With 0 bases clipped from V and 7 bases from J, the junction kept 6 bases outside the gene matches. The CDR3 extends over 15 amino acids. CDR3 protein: CASSQESGGWNEQFF. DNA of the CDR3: TGTGCCAGCAGCCAAGAGTCGGGAGGATGGAATGAGCAGTTCTTC.

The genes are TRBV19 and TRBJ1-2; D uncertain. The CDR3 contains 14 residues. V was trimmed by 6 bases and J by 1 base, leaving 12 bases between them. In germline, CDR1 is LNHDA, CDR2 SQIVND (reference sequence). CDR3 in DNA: TGTGCCAGTAGGACGGGAGGATATAACTATGGCTACACCTTC. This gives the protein CASRTGGYNYGYTF.

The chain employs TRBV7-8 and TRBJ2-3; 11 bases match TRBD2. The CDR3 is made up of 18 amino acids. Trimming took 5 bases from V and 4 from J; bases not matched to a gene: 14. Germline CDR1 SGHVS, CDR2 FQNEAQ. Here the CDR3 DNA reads TGTGCCAGCAGCGAATCCCACCTACTAGCGGGAGTGGCAGATACGCAGTATTTT. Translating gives CASSESHLLAGVADTQYF. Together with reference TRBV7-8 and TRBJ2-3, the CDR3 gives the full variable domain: GAGVSQSPRYKVAKRGQDVALRCDPISGHVSLFWYQQALGQGPEFLTYFQNEAQLDKSGLPSDRFFAERPEGSVSTLKIQRTQQEDSAVYLCASSESHLLAGVADTQYFGPGTRLTVL.

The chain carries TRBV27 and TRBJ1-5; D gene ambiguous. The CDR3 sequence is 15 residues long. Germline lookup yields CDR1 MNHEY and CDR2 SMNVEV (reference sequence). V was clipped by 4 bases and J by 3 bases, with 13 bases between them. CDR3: CASSSRPGVNQPQHF. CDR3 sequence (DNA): TGTGCCAGCAGTTCCCGTCCGGGAGTCAATCAGCCCCAGCATTTT.

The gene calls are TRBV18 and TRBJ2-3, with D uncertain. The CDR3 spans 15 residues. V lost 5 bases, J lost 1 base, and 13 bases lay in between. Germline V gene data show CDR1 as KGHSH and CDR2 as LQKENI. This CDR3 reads CASSSKTPGTDTQYF. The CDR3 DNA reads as TGTGCCAGCTCATCGAAAACTCCCGGCACAGATACGCAGTATTTT.

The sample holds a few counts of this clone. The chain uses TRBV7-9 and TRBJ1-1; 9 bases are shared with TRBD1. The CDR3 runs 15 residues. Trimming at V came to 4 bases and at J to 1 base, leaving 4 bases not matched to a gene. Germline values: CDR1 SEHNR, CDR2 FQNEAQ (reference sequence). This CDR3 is CASSWGQGANTEAFF. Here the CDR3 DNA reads TGTGCCAGCAGCTGGGGACAGGGTGCGAACACTGAAGCTTTCTTT.

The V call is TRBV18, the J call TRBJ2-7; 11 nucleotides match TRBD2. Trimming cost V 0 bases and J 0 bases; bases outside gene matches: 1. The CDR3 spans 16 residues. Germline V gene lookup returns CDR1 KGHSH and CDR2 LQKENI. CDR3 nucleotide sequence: TGTGCCAGCTCACCACCTGGGACTAGCGGCTCCTACGAGCAGTACTTC. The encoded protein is CASSPPGTSGSYEQYF.

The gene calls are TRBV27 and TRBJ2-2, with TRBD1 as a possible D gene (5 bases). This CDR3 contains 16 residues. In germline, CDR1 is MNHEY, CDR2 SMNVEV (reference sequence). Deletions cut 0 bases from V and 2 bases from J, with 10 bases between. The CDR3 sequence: CASSLSRTLNTGELFF. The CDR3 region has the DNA TGTGCCAGCAGTTTATCCCGGACACTAAACACCGGGGAGCTGTTTTTT.

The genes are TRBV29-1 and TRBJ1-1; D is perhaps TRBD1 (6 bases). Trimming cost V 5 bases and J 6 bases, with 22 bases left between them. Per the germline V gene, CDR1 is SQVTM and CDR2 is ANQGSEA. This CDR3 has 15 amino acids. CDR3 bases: TGCAGCGTTAGGATGGACAGTCCCTGGAGCGCTGAAGCTTTCTTT. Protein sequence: CSVRMDSPWSAEAFF.

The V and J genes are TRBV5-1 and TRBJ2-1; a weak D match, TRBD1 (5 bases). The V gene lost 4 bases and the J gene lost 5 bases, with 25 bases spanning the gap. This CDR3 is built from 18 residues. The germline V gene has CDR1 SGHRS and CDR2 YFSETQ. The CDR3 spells CASSPFNLTDRYNNEQFF. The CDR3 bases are TGCGCCAGCAGCCCCTTCAACTTGACAGACCGGTATAACAATGAGCAGTTCTTC.

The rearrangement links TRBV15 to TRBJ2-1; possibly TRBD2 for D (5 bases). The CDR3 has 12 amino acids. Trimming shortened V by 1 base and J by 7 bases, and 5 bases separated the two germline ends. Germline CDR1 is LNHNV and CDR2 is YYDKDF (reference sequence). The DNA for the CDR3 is TGTGCCACCAGCAGAGGGAGGAATGAGCAGTTCTTC. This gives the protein CATSRGRNEQFF.

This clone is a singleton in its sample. Written as DNA, the CDR3 is TGCGCCAGCAGCCAAGACAGGGGAACTGAAGCTTTCTTT. Translating it yields CASSQDRGTEAFF. The V and J genes are TRBV5-1 and TRBJ1-1; 8 bases are a match to TRBD1. J lost 5 bases, V lost 4 bases, and 4 bases had no gene match. Germline V gene sequence: CDR1 SGHRS, CDR2 YFSETQ. The CDR3 has 13 residues. Full variable domain (remainder filled in from reference TRBV5-1 and TRBJ1-1): KAGVTQTPRYLIKTRGQQVTLSCSPISGHRSVSWYQQTPGQGLQFLFEYFSETQRNKGNFPGRFSGRQFSNSRSEMNVSTLELGDSALYLCASSQDRGTEAFFGQGTRLTVV.

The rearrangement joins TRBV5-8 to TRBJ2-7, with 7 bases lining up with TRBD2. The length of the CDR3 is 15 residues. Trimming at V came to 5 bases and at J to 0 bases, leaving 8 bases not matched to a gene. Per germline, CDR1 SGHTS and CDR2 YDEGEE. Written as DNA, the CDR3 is TGTGCCAGCAGGATGGCCGGCGGGAGCTCCTACGAGCAGTACTTC. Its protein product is CASRMAGGSSYEQYF. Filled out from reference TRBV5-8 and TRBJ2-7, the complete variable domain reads EAGVTQSPTHLIKTRGQQATLRCSPISGHTSVYWYQQALGLGLQFLLWYDEGEERNRGNFPPRFSGRQFPNYSSELNVNALELEDSALYLCASRMAGGSSYEQYFGPGTRLTVT.

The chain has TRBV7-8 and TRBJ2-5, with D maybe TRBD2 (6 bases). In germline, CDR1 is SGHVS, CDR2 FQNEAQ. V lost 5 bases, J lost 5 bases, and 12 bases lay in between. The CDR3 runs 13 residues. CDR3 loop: CASSRGVGETQYF. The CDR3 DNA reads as TGTGCCAGCAGCCGCGGGGTTGGGGAGACCCAGTACTTC.

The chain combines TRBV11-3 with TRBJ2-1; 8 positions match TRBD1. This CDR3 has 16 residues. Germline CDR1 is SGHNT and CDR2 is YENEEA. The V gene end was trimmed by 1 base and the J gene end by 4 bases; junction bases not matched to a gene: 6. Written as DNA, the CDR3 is TGTGCCAGCAGCTTAGCTGGACAGGGAAGATACAATGAGCAGTTCTTC. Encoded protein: CASSLAGQGRYNEQFF.

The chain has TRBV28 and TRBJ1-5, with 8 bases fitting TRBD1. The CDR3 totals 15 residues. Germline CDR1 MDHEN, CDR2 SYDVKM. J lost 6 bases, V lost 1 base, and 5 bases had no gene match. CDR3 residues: CASSLSTGVGQPQHF. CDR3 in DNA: TGTGCCAGCAGTTTATCGACAGGGGTGGGTCAGCCCCAGCATTTT.

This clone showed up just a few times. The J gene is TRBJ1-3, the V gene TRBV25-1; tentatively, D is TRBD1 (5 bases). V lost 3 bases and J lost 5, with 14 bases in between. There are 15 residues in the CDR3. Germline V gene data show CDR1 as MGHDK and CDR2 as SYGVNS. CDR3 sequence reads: CASSDGSGGRNTIYF. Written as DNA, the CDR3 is TGTGCCAGCAGTGACGGGAGCGGGGGTCGAAACACCATATATTTT.

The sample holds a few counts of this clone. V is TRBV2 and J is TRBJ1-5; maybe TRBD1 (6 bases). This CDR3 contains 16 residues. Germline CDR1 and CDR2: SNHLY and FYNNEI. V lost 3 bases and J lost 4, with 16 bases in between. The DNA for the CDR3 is TGTGCCAGCAGTGACGGCAAGGGGGGGGCTAATCAGCCCCAGCATTTT. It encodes CASSDGKGGANQPQHF.

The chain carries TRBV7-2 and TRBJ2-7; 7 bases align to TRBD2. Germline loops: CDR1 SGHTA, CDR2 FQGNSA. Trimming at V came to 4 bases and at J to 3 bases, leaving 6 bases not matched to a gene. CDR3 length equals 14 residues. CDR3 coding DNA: TGTGCCAGCAGCTCCGCTAGCGGACTCTACGAGCAGTACTTC. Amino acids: CASSSASGLYEQYF.

In DNA form, the CDR3 reads TGTGCCAGTACCCCGGTCGGGGCCGGGGAGCTGTTTTTT. It translates to CASTPVGAGELFF. The genes are TRBV19 and TRBJ2-2; D might be TRBD2 (5 bases). CDR3 length equals 13 residues. Germline CDR1 LNHDA, CDR2 SQIVND (reference sequence). The V and J ends lost 7 bases and 6 bases respectively, with 12 bases between them.